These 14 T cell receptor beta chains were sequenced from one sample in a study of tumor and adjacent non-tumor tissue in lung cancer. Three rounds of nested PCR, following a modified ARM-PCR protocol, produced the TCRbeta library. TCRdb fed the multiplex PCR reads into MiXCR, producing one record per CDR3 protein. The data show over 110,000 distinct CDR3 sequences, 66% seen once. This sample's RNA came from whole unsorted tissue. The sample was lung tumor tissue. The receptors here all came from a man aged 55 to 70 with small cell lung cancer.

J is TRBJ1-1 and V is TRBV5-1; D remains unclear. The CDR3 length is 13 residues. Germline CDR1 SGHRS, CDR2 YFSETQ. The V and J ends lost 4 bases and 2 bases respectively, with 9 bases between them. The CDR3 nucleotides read TGCGCCAGCAGCGAGGGAGAAAACACTGAAGCTTTCTTT. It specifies CASSEGENTEAFF.

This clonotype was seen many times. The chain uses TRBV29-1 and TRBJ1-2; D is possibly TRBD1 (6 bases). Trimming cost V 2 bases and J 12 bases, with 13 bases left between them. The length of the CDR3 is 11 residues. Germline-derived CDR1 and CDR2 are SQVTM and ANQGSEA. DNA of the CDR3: TGCAGCGTTGAACGGCAGGGGACCCACACCTTC. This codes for CSVERQGTHTF. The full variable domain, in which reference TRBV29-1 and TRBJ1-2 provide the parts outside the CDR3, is SAVISQKPSRDICQRGTSLTIQCQVDSQVTMMFWYRQQPGQSLTLIATANQGSEATYESGFVIDKFPISRPNLTFSTLTVSNMSPEDSSIYLCSVERQGTHTFGSGTRLTVV.

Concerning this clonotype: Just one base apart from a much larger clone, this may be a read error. Here the CDR3 DNA reads TGCGCCAGCAGCATGGGACAAACAACTAATGAAAAACTGTTTTTT. Translation gives CASSMGQTTNEKLFF. The gene calls are TRBV5-1 and TRBJ1-4; TRBD1 is a possible D gene (6 bases). This CDR3 comprises 15 residues. The ends were cut back, 4 bases at V and 0 bases at J, with 10 bases in the middle. Germline lookup yields CDR1 SGHRS and CDR2 YFSETQ.

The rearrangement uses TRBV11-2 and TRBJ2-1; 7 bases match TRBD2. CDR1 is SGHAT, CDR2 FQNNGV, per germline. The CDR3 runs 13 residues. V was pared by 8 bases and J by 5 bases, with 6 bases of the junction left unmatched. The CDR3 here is CASQKRGDNEQFF. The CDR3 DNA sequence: TGTGCCAGCCAGAAGCGGGGCGACAATGAGCAGTTCTTC.

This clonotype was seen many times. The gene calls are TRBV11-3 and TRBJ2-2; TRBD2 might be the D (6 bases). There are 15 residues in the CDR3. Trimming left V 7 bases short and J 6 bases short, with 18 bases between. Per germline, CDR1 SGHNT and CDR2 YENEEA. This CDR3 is CASKAGRATAGELFF. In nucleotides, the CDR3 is TGTGCCAGCAAGGCGGGACGAGCGACGGCCGGGGAGCTGTTTTTT.

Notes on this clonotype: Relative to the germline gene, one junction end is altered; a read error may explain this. This CDR3 reads CTSSPRVEETQYF. In DNA, the CDR3 is TGTACCAGCAGCCCACGGGTAGAGGAGACCCAGTACTTC. This chain links TRBV4-2 with TRBJ2-5; D unresolved. The CDR3 is 13 amino acids. CDR1 LGHNA and CDR2 YNFKEQ come from the germline V gene.

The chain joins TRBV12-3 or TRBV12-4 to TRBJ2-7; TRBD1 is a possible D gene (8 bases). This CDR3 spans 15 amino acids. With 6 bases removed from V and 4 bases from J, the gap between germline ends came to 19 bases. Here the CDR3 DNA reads TGTGCCAGCAGAAGACAGGGGAGGGTCTGTTACGAGCAGTACTTC. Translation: CASRRQGRVCYEQYF.

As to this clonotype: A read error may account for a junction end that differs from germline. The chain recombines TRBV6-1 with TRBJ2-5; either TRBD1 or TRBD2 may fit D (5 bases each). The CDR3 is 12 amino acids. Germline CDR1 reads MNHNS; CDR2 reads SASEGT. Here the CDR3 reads CAGSDSGGTQYF. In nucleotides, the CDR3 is TGTGCCGGCAGTGACAGCGGTGGGACCCAGTACTTC.

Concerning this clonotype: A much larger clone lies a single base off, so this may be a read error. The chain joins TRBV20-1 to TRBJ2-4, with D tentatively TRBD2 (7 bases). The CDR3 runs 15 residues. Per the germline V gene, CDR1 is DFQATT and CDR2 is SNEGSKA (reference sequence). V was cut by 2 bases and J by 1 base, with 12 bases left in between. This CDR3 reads CSARKGGGAKNIQYF. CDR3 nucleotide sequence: TGCAGTGCTAGAAAAGGGGGAGGGGCCAAAAACATTCAGTACTTC.

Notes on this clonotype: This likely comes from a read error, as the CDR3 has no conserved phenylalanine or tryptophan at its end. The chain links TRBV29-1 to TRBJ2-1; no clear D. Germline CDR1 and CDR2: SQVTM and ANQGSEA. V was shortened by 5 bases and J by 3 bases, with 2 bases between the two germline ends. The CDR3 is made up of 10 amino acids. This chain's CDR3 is CSVIYNEQFL. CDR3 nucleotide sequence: TGCAGCGTTATCTACAATGAGCAGTTCCTC.

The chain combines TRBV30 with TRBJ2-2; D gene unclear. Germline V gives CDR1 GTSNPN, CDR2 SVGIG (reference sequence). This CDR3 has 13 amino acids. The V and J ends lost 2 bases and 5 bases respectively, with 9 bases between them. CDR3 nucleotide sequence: TGTGCCTGGAGTCCTGGACCTACCGGGGAGCTGTTTTTT. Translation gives CAWSPGPTGELFF.

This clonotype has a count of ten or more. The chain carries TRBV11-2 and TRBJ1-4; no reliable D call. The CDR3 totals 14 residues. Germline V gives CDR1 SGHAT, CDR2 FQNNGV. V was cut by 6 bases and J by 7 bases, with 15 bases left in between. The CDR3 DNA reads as TGTGCCAGCAGGAGACCGGGAGCAGGTGAAAAACTGTTTTTT. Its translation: CASRRPGAGEKLFF.

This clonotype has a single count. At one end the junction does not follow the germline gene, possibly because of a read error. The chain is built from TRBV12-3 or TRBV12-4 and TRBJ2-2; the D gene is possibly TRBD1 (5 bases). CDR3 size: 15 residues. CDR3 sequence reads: CGSNLRQGPTGELFF. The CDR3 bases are TGTGGCAGCAATTTACGCCAGGGCCCCACCGGGGAGCTGTTTTTT.

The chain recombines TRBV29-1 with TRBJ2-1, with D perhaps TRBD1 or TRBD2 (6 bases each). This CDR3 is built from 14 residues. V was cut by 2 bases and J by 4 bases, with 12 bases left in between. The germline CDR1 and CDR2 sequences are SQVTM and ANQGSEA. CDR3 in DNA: TGCAGCGTTGAATGGAGAGGGGGGTACAATGAGCAGTTCTTC. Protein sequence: CSVEWRGGYNEQFF.